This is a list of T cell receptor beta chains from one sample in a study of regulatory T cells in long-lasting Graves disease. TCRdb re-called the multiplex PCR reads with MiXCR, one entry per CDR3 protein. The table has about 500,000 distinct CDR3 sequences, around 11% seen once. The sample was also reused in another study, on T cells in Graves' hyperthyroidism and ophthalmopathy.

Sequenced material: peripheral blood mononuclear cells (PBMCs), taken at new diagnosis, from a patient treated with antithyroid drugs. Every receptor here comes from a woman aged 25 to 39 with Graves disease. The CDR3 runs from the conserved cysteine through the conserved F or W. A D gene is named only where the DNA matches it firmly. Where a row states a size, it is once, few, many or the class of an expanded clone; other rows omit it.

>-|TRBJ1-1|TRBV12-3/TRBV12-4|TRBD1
CASSSGQGRTEAFF
TGTGCCAGCAGTTCGGGACAGGGGCGGACTGAAGCTTTCTTT
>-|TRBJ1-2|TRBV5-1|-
CASSLDGPFSYGYTF
TGCGCCAGCAGCTTGGACGGCCCTTTTAGCTATGGCTACACCTTC
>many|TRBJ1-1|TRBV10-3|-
CAISAGLNTEAFF
TGTGCCATCTCGGCGGGCTTAAACACTGAAGCTTTCTTT
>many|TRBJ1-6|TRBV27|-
CASSLSSGHGKHF
TGTGCCAGCAGTTTATCTTCCGGGCACGGAAAGCACTTT
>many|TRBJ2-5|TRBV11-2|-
CASSLDRGTQYF
TGTGCCAGCAGCTTAGATAGGGGGACCCAGTACTTC
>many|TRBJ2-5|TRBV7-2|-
CASSTQGQTQYF
TGTGCCAGCAGCACACAGGGTCAGACCCAGTACTTC
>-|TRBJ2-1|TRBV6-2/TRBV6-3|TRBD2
CASSYAGGVTPYNEQFF
TGTGCCAGCAGTTACGCCGGGGGGGTTACCCCCTACAATGAGCAGTTCTTC
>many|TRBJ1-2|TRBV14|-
CASSRYRDGYTF
TGTGCCAGCAGCCGATACAGGGATGGCTACACCTTC
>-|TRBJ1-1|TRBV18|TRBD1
CASSPPRQGDTEAFF
TGTGCCAGCTCACCACCCAGACAGGGAGACACTGAAGCTTTCTTT
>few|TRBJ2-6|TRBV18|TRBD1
CASSPGQGAQLGANVLTF
TGTGCCAGCTCCCCGGGACAGGGAGCACAGCTTGGGGCCAACGTCCTGACTTTC
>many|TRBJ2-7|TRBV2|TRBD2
CASSRLAGGPGEQYF
TGTGCCAGCAGTAGACTAGCGGGAGGGCCTGGGGAGCAGTACTTC